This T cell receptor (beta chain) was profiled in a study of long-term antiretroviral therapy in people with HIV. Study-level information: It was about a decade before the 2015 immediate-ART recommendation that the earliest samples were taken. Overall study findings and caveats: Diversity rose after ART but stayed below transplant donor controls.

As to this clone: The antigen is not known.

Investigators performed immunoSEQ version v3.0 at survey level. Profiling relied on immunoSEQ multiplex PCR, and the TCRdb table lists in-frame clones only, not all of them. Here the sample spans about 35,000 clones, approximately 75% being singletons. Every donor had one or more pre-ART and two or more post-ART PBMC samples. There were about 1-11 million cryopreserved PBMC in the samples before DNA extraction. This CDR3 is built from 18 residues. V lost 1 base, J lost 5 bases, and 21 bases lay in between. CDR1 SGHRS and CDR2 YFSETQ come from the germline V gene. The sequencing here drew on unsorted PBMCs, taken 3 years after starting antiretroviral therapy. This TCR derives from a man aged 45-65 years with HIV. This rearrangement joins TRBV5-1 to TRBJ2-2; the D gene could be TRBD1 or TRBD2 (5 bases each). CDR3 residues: CASSLRSGTSRATGELFF. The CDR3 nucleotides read TGCGCCAGCAGCTTGAGATCCGGGACGAGCCGAGCGACCGGGGAGCTGTTTTTT.